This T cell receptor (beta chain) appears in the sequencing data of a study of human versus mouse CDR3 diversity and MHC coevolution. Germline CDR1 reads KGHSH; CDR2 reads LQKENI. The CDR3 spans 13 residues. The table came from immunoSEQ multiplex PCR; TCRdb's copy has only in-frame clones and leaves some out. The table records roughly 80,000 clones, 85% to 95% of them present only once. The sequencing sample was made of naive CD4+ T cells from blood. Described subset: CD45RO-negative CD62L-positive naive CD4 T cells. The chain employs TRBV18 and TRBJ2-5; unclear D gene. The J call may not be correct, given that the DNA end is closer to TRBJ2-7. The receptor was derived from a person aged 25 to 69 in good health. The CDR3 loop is CASSPPLSYEQYF. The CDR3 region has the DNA TGTGCCAGCTCACCACCCTTGAGTTACGAGCAGTACTTC.